This TCR beta chain was recorded in a study of graft-versus-host responses after intestinal transplantation (dated by TCRdb to about 2021). For the wider study: Recipients received multivisceral, liver-intestinal, or isolated intestinal transplants. To identify alloreactive clones, pre-transplant mixed lymphocyte reaction products were sequenced and compared with unstimulated pre-transplant donor and recipient T cells. Of the roughly 24 intestinal transplant recipients enrolled in the cohort, one of whom was a retransplant, a few patients without pretransplant specimens were excluded. All recipients received anti-thymocyte globulin induction followed by maintenance tacrolimus and steroids for roughly 3 years. Instead of going to the commercial service, samples from a few later patients were sequenced in-house on an Illumina MiSeq and processed with MiXCR. After intestinal transplantation, graft-versus-host and host-versus-graft alloreactive T cell clones in the graft, circulation and bone marrow were tracked using bulk TCR-beta CDR3 sequencing. A peak of at least 4% donor T cells among recipient peripheral blood mononuclear cells was the definition used for donor T cell macrochimerism.

The study at large found these results: GvH clones were found in recipient bone marrow, and some of the GvH clones appeared earlier in ileal mucosa or blood, which is consistent with an intestinal mucosal origin. Peak levels of circulating GvH clones were associated with declines in HvG clones early after transplant. In the allografts of patients with donor T cell macrochimerism, GvH to HvG T cell clonal ratios were high. Conclusions were limited by the relatively low number and heterogeneity of intestinal transplant patients.

The germline V gene (reference sequence) yields LNHDA for CDR1 and SQIVND for CDR2. The V and J ends are trimmed by 7 bases and 8 bases, leaving 17 bases between them. Its CDR3 holds 13 amino acids, cysteine through phenylalanine. The DNA shown is the 39-base CDR3, in frame from base 1. This specimen's time point label, interpreted: cells obtained before transplantation from donor or recipient. CD3+CD4+ and CD3+CD8+ populations were FACS-sorted from unstimulated pre-transplant donor and recipient cells taken from spleen or lymph nodes. On this clone itself: What antigen it recognizes has not been identified. No qualities accompany the bases; no much larger clone lies one base away.

Library method: the immunoSEQ multiplex PCR assay. For most patients, genomic DNA was isolated using the Qiagen DNeasy Blood and Tissue Kit and was shipped frozen to Adaptive Biotechnologies for TCR sequencing. High-throughput TCR-beta CDR3 sequencing of genomic DNA from most patients was performed by Adaptive Biotechnologies. Under the source paper's analysis protocol: Adaptive's ImmunoSEQ software was the source of the TCR sequencing data for about 20 patients, while a few other patients were processed with MiXCR and VDJtools. CD4 versus CD8 sorting errors were corrected by removing sequences found in both subsets at a frequency ratio below 5:1. CDR3 nucleotide sequences shared between donor and recipient were removed because the origin of such sequences could not be assigned. To be classed as alloreactive, a clone needed at least 2-fold expansion over unstimulated cells and a minimum CFSE-low frequency of 0.002% (template counts) or 0.001% (read counts). Clones were considered mappable if detected in sequenced pre-transplant spleen, lymph node, or MLR CFSE-low populations of the donor or recipient. Cumulative frequency of alloreactive clones was calculated as a percentage of all sequences weighted by copy number. TCRdb took this table from immuneACCESS and kept in-frame rearrangements with V and J called. Such tables lack part of the clones; where checked against another copy, unresolved V genes explain under half of the gap, and the rest is unexplained. That table supplies the V and J calls and clone size; D and trimming were determined from the DNA. The sample yields 35,000 to 45,000 clones; roughly 94% were counted once. Of the sample, 0.2% to 0.25% is held by the ten largest clones.

The sample here was unstimulated CD4+ T cells sorted from spleen or lymph node cells, taken before transplant. This clonotype was sampled from a human donor who was the organ donor for an intestinal transplant. The V and J genes are TRBV19 and TRBJ1-2; a confident D gene designation cannot be given. The CDR3 corresponds to CASTLRRERGYTF. The sequenced DNA is TGTGCCAGTACCCTTCGACGGGAAAGAGGCTACACCTTC. When the CDR3 is completed using the reference TRBV19 and TRBJ1-2 genes on either side, the full variable domain is DGGITQSPKYLFRKEGQNVTLSCEQNLNHDAMYWYRQDPGQGLRLIYYSQIVNDFQKGDIAEGYSVSREKKESFPLTVTSAQKNPTAFYLCASTLRRERGYTFGSGTRLTVV.